This T cell receptor beta chain was recovered during a study of T-cell reconstitution after alpha-beta-depleted transplantation in children. During its preparation, the TCRbeta library received unique molecular identifiers. One entry per CDR3 protein, called by TCRdb with MiXCR from the PCR reads. There are more than 500,000 distinct CDR3 sequences in the sample; about an eighth occur only once, and 12% to 15% lies in the top ten. About this clonotype: Its matching antigen is unknown.

V trimming: 5 bases; J trimming: 4 bases; junction bases outside the gene matches: 6. There are 15 residues in the CDR3. Germline V CDR1 and CDR2: SEHNR, FQNEAQ (reference sequence). Study findings and constraints: Recipient T cells and thymic progenitors that survived were the source of the high TCRbeta diversity seen at day 60 in some patients. A year had passed since transplant, and T-cell counts and diversity by then came mostly from newly produced T cells. Several hundred rapidly expanded clones from non-depleted graft cells reportedly supplied alpha-beta T cells about two months post-transplant.

J is TRBJ2-1 and V is TRBV7-9, with 9 bases matching TRBD2. Sequencing used PBMCs, mostly from graft donor cells, obtained 180 days after TCRalphabeta/CD19-depleted stem cell transplant. The TCR sequence derives from a female patient under 10 years old who had a stem cell transplant for aplastic anemia, so the T cells may come from the graft donor. This CDR3 is CASSLGLAIYNEQFF. DNA of the CDR3: TGTGCCAGCAGCCTTGGACTAGCGATTTACAATGAGCAGTTCTTC. The full variable domain, completed using reference TRBV7-9 and TRBJ2-1, is DTGVSQNPRHKITKRGQNVTFRCDPISEHNRLYWYRQTLGQGPEFLTYFQNEAQLEKSRLLSDRFSAERPKGSFSTLEIQRTEQGDSAMYLCASSLGLAIYNEQFFGPGTRLTVL.